These 29 T cell receptor beta chains came from one sample sequenced in a study of early T cells in non-severe SARS-CoV-2 infection listed by TCRdb under 2021. Libraries were made using 5' RACE. For sequencing, a NextSeq 500 was employed. Clones were called with MiXCR by TCRdb after fastp trimmed the public reads at Q25, and only in-frame beta chains were retained. Every entry covers one CDR3 protein and lists the most common genes and DNA from its rows. Counted in this sample were about 16,000 distinct CDR3 sequences; about 5% of them appeared once. The ten largest clones represent 6.5% to 8% of the sample. Sequenced material: whole blood. The receptors were sampled from an adult who was a healthcare worker with PCR-confirmed SARS-CoV-2 infection or an uninfected control (not recorded which).

This clonotype was seen many times. This chain connects TRBV7-8 to TRBJ2-3; D is undetermined. CDR3 length: 16 amino acids. From germline, CDR1 is SGHVS and CDR2 FQNEAQ. Trimming shortened V by 5 bases and J by 7 bases, and 22 bases separated the two germline ends. This CDR3 is CASSPLTLERRNTQYF. Here the CDR3 DNA reads TGTGCCAGCAGCCCGTTAACCTTGGAACGTCGGAATACGCAGTATTTT.

This clonotype was recorded many times. The genes are TRBV20-1 and TRBJ1-3; no reliable D call. The CDR3 is made up of 10 amino acids. Trimming pared 6 bases from V and 4 bases from J, leaving 4 bases between. CDR1 and CDR2 (germline): DFQATT, SNEGSKA (reference sequence). The CDR3 DNA sequence: TGCAGTGCCGCCGGAAACACCATATATTTT. It specifies CSAAGNTIYF.

The table lists this clonotype with a few counts. This chain uses TRBV19 with TRBJ2-2, with TRBD2 matching over 11 bases. Germline lookup yields CDR1 LNHDA and CDR2 SQIVND (reference sequence). V lost 6 bases, J lost 6 bases, and 12 bases stayed unmatched. The CDR3 consists of 17 residues. The DNA of the CDR3 is TGTGCCAGTAGCAACCTCTGGACTAGCGGGTTCGCCGGGGAGCTGTTTTTT. Translating gives CASSNLWTSGFAGELFF.

The rearrangement links TRBV5-1 to TRBJ1-1; TRBD1 matches at 7 bases. The CDR3 sequence is 14 residues long. V shed 5 bases and J 0 bases; nucleotides not matched to a gene: 4. Germline V CDR1 and CDR2: SGHRS, YFSETQ. The CDR3 bases are TGCGCCAGCAGATCCGGGACAGTGAACACTGAAGCTTTCTTT. Translating it yields CASRSGTVNTEAFF. The full variable domain, its missing parts supplied by reference TRBV5-1 and TRBJ1-1, is KAGVTQTPRYLIKTRGQQVTLSCSPISGHRSVSWYQQTPGQGLQFLFEYFSETQRNKGNFPGRFSGRQFSNSRSEMNVSTLELGDSALYLCASRSGTVNTEAFFGQGTRLTVV.

This clonotype was recorded a few times. One junction end does not reproduce the germline sequence, and a read error may be involved. The J gene is TRBJ2-1, the V gene TRBV5-1, with 9 bases aligning to TRBD2. Per the germline V gene, CDR1 is SGHRS and CDR2 is YFSETQ. This CDR3 has 15 residues. CDR3 protein: CASSPGTSRNNEQFF. The DNA of the CDR3 is TGCGCCAGCAGCCCCGGGACTAGCAGGAACAATGAGCAGTTCTTT.

This clonotype was counted many times. The gene calls are TRBV6-5 and TRBJ2-3; 9 nucleotides agree with TRBD2. CDR3 length: 15 residues. Unmatched junction bases numbered 10, after V lost 6 bases and J lost 6 bases. Germline V CDR1 and CDR2: MNHEY, SVGAGI. The CDR3 sequence is CASSTYGREGDTQYF. As DNA, the CDR3 is TGTGCCAGCAGCACCTACGGGCGGGAGGGGGATACGCAGTATTTT.

This clonotype has ten or more counts. The chain recombines TRBV30 with TRBJ1-5, with D maybe TRBD1 (6 bases). Germline CDR1 GTSNPN, CDR2 SVGIG (reference sequence). The V and J ends lost 4 bases and 0 bases respectively, with 10 bases between them. The CDR3 runs to 14 residues. The CDR3 region has the DNA TGTGCCTGGAACCAGGGGTTTAGCAATCAGCCCCAGCATTTT. Translating gives CAWNQGFSNQPQHF.

This clonotype was counted ten times or more. The rearrangement links TRBV20-1 to TRBJ2-2; 7 nucleotides agree with TRBD2. Per the germline V gene, CDR1 is DFQATT and CDR2 is SNEGSKA (reference sequence). The CDR3 contains 13 residues. V was clipped by 2 bases and J by 12 bases; unmatched bases: 9. In DNA form, the CDR3 reads TGCAGTGCTAGAAGCGGGGCATTTTACCAGCTGTTTTTT. Its protein product is CSARSGAFYQLFF.

This clonotype was seen ten or more times. The chain couples TRBV4-1 to TRBJ1-5; no firm D call. V shed 0 bases and J shed 5 bases, with 11 bases lying between them. The CDR3 has 15 residues. Germline V gene lookup returns CDR1 MGHRA and CDR2 YSYEKL. DNA of the CDR3: TGCGCCAGCAGCCAAGACGGAGCTGATTATCAGCCCCAGCATTTT. Translated, it gives CASSQDGADYQPQHF.

In its sample, this clonotype was seen a few times. This chain joins TRBV29-1 and TRBJ1-4; 8 bases match TRBD1. Losses at the gene ends were 1 base for V and 3 bases for J; bases not matched to a gene: 4. This CDR3 comprises 15 residues. Germline V lookup: CDR1 SQVTM, CDR2 ANQGSEA. The CDR3 loop reads CSVEGWTGSNEKLFF. The DNA for the CDR3 is TGCAGCGTTGAAGGCTGGACAGGGTCTAATGAAAAACTGTTTTTT.

This clonotype was seen at least ten times. The chain has TRBV6-6 and TRBJ2-7; tentative D call: TRBD2 (5 bases). Trimming removed 6 bases at V and 2 bases at J, with 17 bases between. The CDR3 has 15 amino acids. Germline V gene sequence: CDR1 MNHNY, CDR2 SVGAGI (reference sequence). The CDR3 spells CASSVGGLGTYEQYV. For the CDR3, the DNA is TGTGCCAGCAGCGTAGGCGGACTGGGTACCTACGAGCAGTACGTC.

This clonotype was seen ten or more times. This sequence joins TRBV28 and TRBJ2-6; 7 bases fit TRBD2. Looked up from germline, CDR1 is MDHEN and CDR2 is SYDVKM. This CDR3 region has 17 residues. The junction had 2 bases not matched to a gene; V was cut back by 0 bases and J by 0 bases. The CDR3 protein is CASSLWGGSSGANVLTF. CDR3 in DNA: TGTGCCAGCAGTTTATGGGGAGGGAGCTCTGGGGCCAACGTCCTGACTTTC.

This clonotype was counted at least ten times. The V and J genes are TRBV7-6 and TRBJ1-3; D gene uncertain. Germline V gene data show CDR1 as SGHVS and CDR2 as FNYEAQ. V gave up 4 bases and J gave up 0 bases, with 13 bases separating them. CDR3 length equals 16 residues. CDR3 nucleotide sequence: TGTGCCAGCAGCTCCCCCCGGGCCGACTCTGGAAACACCATATATTTT. It specifies CASSSPRADSGNTIYF.

The chain employs TRBV24-1 and TRBJ2-1; TRBD2 matches 8 bases. CDR1 and CDR2 (germline): KGHDR, SFDVKD. V dropped 1 base and J dropped 7; count of bases not matched to a gene: 11. There are 17 residues in the CDR3. Written as DNA, the CDR3 is TGTGCCACCAGTGATTTCTCCCGGGAGGGCCTCTTGAATGAGCAGTTCTTC. Residues: CATSDFSREGLLNEQFF.

This clonotype showed up just a few times. One junction end disagrees with the germline gene, perhaps due to a read error. The chain is built from TRBV7-9 and TRBJ1-1; D not resolved. CDR3 length: 8 amino acids. The germline gives CDR1 SEHNR, CDR2 FQNEAQ (reference sequence). In nucleotides, the CDR3 is TGTGCCAGCAGCTTATTTGCTTTT. Its translation: CASSLFAF.

This clonotype was counted ten times or more. This chain joins TRBV15 and TRBJ2-3, with D perhaps TRBD1 or TRBD2 (6 bases each). The CDR3 runs to 14 residues. Trimming stripped 7 bases from V and 2 bases from J, with 13 bases between. Germline V gives CDR1 LNHNV, CDR2 YYDKDF (reference sequence). CDR3 bases: TGTGCCACCACCGGTCGGGGGCCCACAGATACGCAGTATTTT. Its protein product is CATTGRGPTDTQYF.

This clonotype was observed many times. The chain links TRBV5-4 to TRBJ2-1; 13 bases fit TRBD2. Germline V gives CDR1 SGHNT, CDR2 YYREEE (reference sequence). The V segment lost 6 bases and the J segment 6 bases; nucleotides outside the gene matches: 6. The CDR3 runs 15 residues. Here the CDR3 reads CASKSRTSGGNEQFF. CDR3 sequence (DNA): TGTGCCAGCAAATCCCGGACTAGCGGGGGCAATGAGCAGTTCTTC.

This clonotype was seen ten or more times. The rearrangement joins TRBV4-3 to TRBJ1-2; D is unclear. V was trimmed by 1 base and J by 7 bases, leaving 16 bases between them. Per the germline V gene, CDR1 is LGHNA and CDR2 is YSLEER. The CDR3 is made up of 15 amino acids. The CDR3: CASSQGARGPAGYTF. CDR3 DNA: TGCGCCAGCAGCCAAGGGGCGCGAGGACCCGCTGGCTACACCTTC.

In this sample, this clonotype is medium-sized. The chain has TRBV7-9 and TRBJ1-1; no reliable D call. The length of the CDR3 is 12 residues. The germline CDR1 and CDR2 sequences are SEHNR and FQNEAQ (reference sequence). Between the trimmed V and J ends, which lost 2 bases and 3 bases, there was a span of 4 bases. CDR3 protein: CASSLRYTEAFF. CDR3 nucleotide sequence: TGTGCCAGCAGCTTAAGGTACACTGAAGCTTTCTTT. The whole variable domain, remainder taken from reference TRBV7-9 and TRBJ1-1, is DTGVSQNPRHKITKRGQNVTFRCDPISEHNRLYWYRQTLGQGPEFLTYFQNEAQLEKSRLLSDRFSAERPKGSFSTLEIQRTEQGDSAMYLCASSLRYTEAFFGQGTRLTVV.

J is TRBJ1-1 and V is TRBV11-2, with 12 bases identical to TRBD1. V was clipped by 5 bases and J by 7 bases; unmatched bases: 5. The CDR3 spans 14 residues. Germline CDR1 reads SGHAT; CDR2 reads FQNNGV. The CDR3 here is CASSPGTGGNEAFF. CDR3 in DNA: TGTGCCAGCAGCCCCGGGACAGGGGGCAATGAAGCTTTCTTT.

In this sample, this clonotype turned up many times. The gene calls are TRBV24-1 and TRBJ1-1; D might be TRBD1 (5 bases). CDR3 length: 18 amino acids. V was shortened by 4 bases and J by 1 base, with 21 bases between the two germline ends. The germline CDR1 and CDR2 sequences are KGHDR and SFDVKD. The CDR3 DNA is TGTGCCACCAGTGACCTCCCCGGCAAGACAGCCTGGAACACTGAAGCTTTCTTT. Translated, it gives CATSDLPGKTAWNTEAFF.

By share, this clonotype ranks as medium-sized. This chain connects TRBV11-2 to TRBJ1-1, with 7 bases matching TRBD1. V lost 5 bases to trimming and J lost 0 bases; unmatched junction nucleotides: 3. Germline CDR1 is SGHAT and CDR2 is FQNNGV. This CDR3 has 14 residues. CDR3 in DNA: TGTGCCAGCAGCCCGACAGGGATGAACACTGAAGCTTTCTTT. This sequence encodes CASSPTGMNTEAFF.

The CDR3 sequence is CASSSSTWGYQETQYF. In DNA, the CDR3 is TGTGCCAGCAGCTCAAGTACGTGGGGGTACCAAGAGACCCAGTACTTC. The chain recombines TRBV7-9 with TRBJ2-5, with D possibly being TRBD1 or TRBD2 (5 bases each). There are 16 residues in the CDR3. V lost 4 bases and J 0 bases, leaving 15 bases between the germline ends. Germline V CDR1 and CDR2: SEHNR, FQNEAQ (reference sequence).

In this sample, this clonotype turned up many times. V and J are TRBV7-6 and TRBJ2-1; 11 nucleotides match TRBD2. V gave up 5 bases and J gave up 6 bases; unmatched junction bases: 6. CDR1 SGHVS and CDR2 FNYEAQ come from the germline V gene. CDR3 size: 15 residues. In nucleotides, the CDR3 is TGTGCCAGCAGCGCGACTAGCGGGATTGGCAATGAGCAGTTCTTC. Its translation: CASSATSGIGNEQFF.

The chain joins TRBV14 to TRBJ1-6, with no clear D. The germline V gene encodes CDR1 SGHDN and CDR2 FVKESK. This CDR3 has 12 residues. Between the trimmed V and J ends, which lost 3 bases and 7 bases, there was a span of 4 bases. The chain's CDR3 is CASSQPNSPLHF. DNA of the CDR3: TGTGCCAGCAGCCAGCCAAATTCACCCCTCCACTTT. Using reference TRBV14 and TRBJ1-6 for the parts outside the CDR3, the full variable domain is EAGVTQFPSHSVIEKGQTVTLRCDPISGHDNLYWYRRVMGKEIKFLLHFVKESKQDESGMPNNRFLAERTGGTYSTLKVQPAELEDSGVYFCASSQPNSPLHFGNGTRLTVT.

This clonotype has a count of ten or more. This chain uses TRBV12-3 or TRBV12-4 with TRBJ2-1; TRBD2 matches at 7 bases. The CDR3 loop spans 15 amino acids. V dropped 5 bases and J dropped 5; count of bases not matched to a gene: 9. CDR3 sequence reads: CASSPARGGDNEQFF. CDR3 nucleotides: TGTGCCAGCAGTCCGGCGAGGGGAGGGGACAATGAGCAGTTCTTC.

The table lists this clonotype with many counts. The rearrangement links TRBV3-1 to TRBJ2-1; D call uncertain. Looked up from germline, CDR1 is LGHDT and CDR2 is YNNKEL (reference sequence). This CDR3 is 12 amino acids long. V was clipped by 3 bases and J by 10 bases, with 10 bases between them. CDR3 nucleotide sequence: TGTGCCAGCAGCCAGCGACTCGGAGAGCAGTTCTTC. Translated, it gives CASSQRLGEQFF.

This clonotype was counted only a few times. V and J are TRBV7-9 and TRBJ2-7, with a weak D call TRBD1 (5 bases). Trimming cost V 1 base and J 7 bases, with 8 bases left between them. Germline V gene data show CDR1 as SEHNR and CDR2 as FQNEAQ (reference sequence). This CDR3 region has 12 residues. This CDR3 reads CASSLVGHEQYF. CDR3 DNA: TGTGCCAGCAGCTTAGTCGGACATGAGCAGTACTTC.

This clonotype was seen ten or more times. The J gene is TRBJ2-2, the V gene TRBV6-1, with a possible D match to TRBD1 (6 bases). The germline V and J ends were trimmed by 6 bases and 9 bases, with 20 bases remaining between them. The CDR3 loop spans 15 amino acids. The germline V gene has CDR1 MNHNS and CDR2 SASEGT. The CDR3 reads CASRLSSNRDRELFF. As DNA, the CDR3 is TGTGCCAGCAGATTAAGTAGCAACAGGGACAGGGAGCTGTTTTTT.